This T cell receptor (beta chain) was obtained from a study of T cell responses to AZD1222 COVID-19 vaccine. The V gene's germline CDR1 is KGHSH and CDR2 LQKENI. The CDR3 is made up of 17 amino acids. Trimming stripped 6 bases from V and 4 bases from J, with 19 bases between. Assay: immunoSEQ multiplex PCR; the TCRdb copy retains only in-frame clones and omits some. The sample carries 100,000 or so clones, roughly 87% recorded once. The chain links TRBV18 to TRBJ1-6; a weak D match, TRBD1 (5 bases). This TCR was recovered from an adult who received the AZD1222 COVID-19 vaccine. Sequences were derived from peripheral blood, sampled 28 days after the second AZD1222 dose. The CDR3 is CASSVASPGEYNSPLHF. The CDR3, as DNA: TGTGCCAGCTCGGTCGCGTCCCCGGGGGAGTATAATTCACCCCTCCACTTT.